This T cell receptor beta chain emerged from a study of CD8 T cells in Susac syndrome (dated by TCRdb to about 2019). Regarding the complete study: Of the Susac syndrome patients who were sequenced, roughly 8 were in clinical remission while about six had clinically active disease. At blood withdrawal, Susac syndrome patients were either therapy-naive, taking corticosteroids (in some cases with IVIg as well), or taking IVIg alone. The study used repertoire sequencing to test whether antigen drove CD8+ T cell activation and differentiation in Susac syndrome. The clonality of the CD8+ T cell repertoire was compared across approximately 11 healthy donors, roughly 14 Susac syndrome patients and under 18 multiple sclerosis patients. The investigation overall reported the following: Looking at Susac-specific public clones, the researchers identified fewer than 20 in the total CD8+ repertoire and roughly five in the CD8+ TEMRA repertoire. Clonal expansion was observed in Susac syndrome CD8+ repertoires, with the highest expansion in CD8+ TEMRA cells and greater expansion in clinically active than in remitting patients. The study acknowledged that relatively few individuals were included in the TCR sequencing and HLA analysis.

Peripheral blood CD8+ and CD4+ T cells from healthy donors, Susac syndrome patients and multiple sclerosis patients were profiled using high-throughput TCR beta sequencing. Recently defined diagnostic criteria for definite or probable disease were met by the Susac syndrome patients. CD8+ TEMRA cells were enriched by FACS, while bulk CD8+ and CD4+ T cells were purified by magnetic negative isolation. Blood was collected in EDTA tubes and processed within 24 hours, with PBMCs isolated through density gradient centrifugation. PBMCs intended for TCR sequencing were cryopreserved in liquid nitrogen and thawed later in a water bath at 37 degrees C. The sorted or isolated CD4+, CD8+ and CD8+ TEMRA cells had a purity of 90% or higher. RNA was extracted with the RNeasy kit and roughly 0.45 to 1 ug was reverse transcribed using random hexamers. TCR beta CDR3 regions were amplified with the immunoSEQ multiplex PCR assay covering 54 Vbeta and 13 Jbeta segments. PCR amplification bias was corrected using a synthetic template baseline for primer optimization and computational correction. In the original analysis: Only productive sequences were kept, with reads annotated to V, D and J genes according to IMGT and analyzed in immunoSEQ Analyzer. To calculate clonality, Shannon entropy was normalized by log2 of the number of productive unique sequences and then subtracted from one. For each patient and control, public and private clones were evaluated among the 100 most prevalent clones. Clones were defined as Susac-specific when absent from the healthy and MS cohorts, from approximately 970 published viral clones and from other ImmuneACCESS disease sequences. TCRdb reprocessing: public reads trimmed at Q25 with fastp, clones called with MiXCR, in-frame beta chains kept. For every CDR3 protein sequence, its rows merge into one entry that carries the most common genes and DNA. These V and J calls derive from TCRdb rather than the authors' analysis. The sample table holds around 100,000 distinct CDR3 sequences, of which about 96% were seen once. The biggest ten clones account for 0.25% to 0.35% of the sample.

Remarks on this clonotype: This clone's antigen is unknown. No base quality values were provided; no much bigger clone lies one nucleotide off.

V lost 3 bases and J lost 4 bases; the stretch between them is 13 bases long. Inclusive of the bounding cysteine and phenylalanine, the CDR3 is 14 residues long. The CDR3 DNA has 42 bases and is translated from base 1. The germline V gene (reference sequence) provides CDR1 DFQATT and CDR2 SNEGSKA. In this chain, TRBV20-1 is recombined with TRBJ1-3; the D segment cannot be called with confidence. Sequenced input: CD8+ T cells from PBMCs. This TCR was recovered from a human donor with Susac syndrome. Read as DNA, the sequence is TGCAGTGCTAGTTCCACCGCGGGAGGAAACACCATATATTTT. Protein translation: CSASSTAGGNTIYF.